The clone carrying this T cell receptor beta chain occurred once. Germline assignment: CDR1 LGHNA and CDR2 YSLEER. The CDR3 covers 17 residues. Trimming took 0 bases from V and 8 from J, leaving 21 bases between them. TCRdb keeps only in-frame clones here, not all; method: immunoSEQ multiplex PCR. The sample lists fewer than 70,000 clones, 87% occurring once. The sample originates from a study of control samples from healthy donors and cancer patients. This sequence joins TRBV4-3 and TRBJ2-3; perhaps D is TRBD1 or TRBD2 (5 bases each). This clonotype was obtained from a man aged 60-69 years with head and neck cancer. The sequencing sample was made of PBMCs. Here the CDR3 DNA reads TGCGCCAGCAGCCAAGAGAGTGGAAGGGACCTCCACGGTACGCAGTATTTT. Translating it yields CASSQESGRDLHGTQYF.